This T cell receptor (beta chain) appears in the sequencing data of a study of blood T cell repertoires in COVID-19. Authors' data handling: Estimation of nucleated cell counts was performed using reference gene primer amplification. TCRdb keeps only in-frame clones here, not all; method: immunoSEQ multiplex PCR. The D gene and trimming were derived from the DNA, and the V and J assignments and clone size from that table. This repertoire shows about 120,000 clones, 85% found once; its top ten account for approximately 1.5%. Germline values: CDR1 SGHTA, CDR2 FQGNSA. V gave up 5 bases and J gave up 1 base, with 11 bases separating them. The CDR3 is made up of 14 amino acids.

The chain couples TRBV7-2 to TRBJ1-1; no clear D. This TCR derives from a man aged 35-49 years with acute or convalescent COVID-19. The sequencing input was peripheral blood. The CDR3 coding sequence is TGTGCCAGCAGCCCAAGGCGGGGGAACACTGAAGCTTTCTTT. Its protein product is CASSPRRGNTEAFF.